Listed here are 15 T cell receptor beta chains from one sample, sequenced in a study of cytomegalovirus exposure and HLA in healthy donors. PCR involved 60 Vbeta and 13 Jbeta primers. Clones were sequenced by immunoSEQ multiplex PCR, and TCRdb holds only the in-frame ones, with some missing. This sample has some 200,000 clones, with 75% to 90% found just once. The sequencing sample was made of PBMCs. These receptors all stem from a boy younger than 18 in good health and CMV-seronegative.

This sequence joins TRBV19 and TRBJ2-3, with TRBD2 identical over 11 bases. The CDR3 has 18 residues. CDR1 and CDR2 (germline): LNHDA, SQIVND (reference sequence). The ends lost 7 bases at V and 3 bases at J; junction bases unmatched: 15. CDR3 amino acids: CASTLTGTSGLKTDTQYF. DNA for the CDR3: TGTGCCAGTACCCTGACCGGGACTAGCGGCTTAAAGACAGATACGCAGTATTTT.

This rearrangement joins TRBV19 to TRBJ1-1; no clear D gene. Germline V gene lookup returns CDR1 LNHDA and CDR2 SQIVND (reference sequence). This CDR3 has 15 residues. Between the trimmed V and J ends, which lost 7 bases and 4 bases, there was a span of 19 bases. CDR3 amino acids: CASTLGTRRGTEAFF. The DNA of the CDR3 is TGTGCCAGTACCCTAGGTACCAGGCGGGGCACTGAAGCTTTCTTT.

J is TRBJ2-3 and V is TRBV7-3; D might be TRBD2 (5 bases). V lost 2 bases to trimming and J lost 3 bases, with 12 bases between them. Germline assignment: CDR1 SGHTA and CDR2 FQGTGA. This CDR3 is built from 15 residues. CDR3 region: CASSLGYGETDTQYF. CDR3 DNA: TGTGCCAGCAGCTTAGGGTATGGGGAGACAGATACGCAGTATTTT.

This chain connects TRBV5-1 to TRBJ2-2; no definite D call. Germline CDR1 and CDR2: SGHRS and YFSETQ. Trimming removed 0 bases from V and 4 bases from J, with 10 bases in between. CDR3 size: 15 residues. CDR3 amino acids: CASSLDRPSTGELFF. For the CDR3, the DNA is TGCGCCAGCAGCTTGGACCGTCCTAGCACCGGGGAGCTGTTTTTT.

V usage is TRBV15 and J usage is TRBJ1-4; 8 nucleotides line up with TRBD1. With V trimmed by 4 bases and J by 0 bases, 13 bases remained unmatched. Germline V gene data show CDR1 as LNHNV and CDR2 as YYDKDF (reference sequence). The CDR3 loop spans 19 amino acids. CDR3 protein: CATSTLRTGRGATNEKLFF. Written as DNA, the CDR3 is TGTGCCACCAGCACCTTACGGACAGGGAGGGGAGCAACTAATGAAAAACTGTTTTTT.

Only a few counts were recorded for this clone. CDR3 bases: TGTGCCAGCAGTTACTCCGGACAGGGGGCCTACGAGCAGTACTTC. Translating gives CASSYSGQGAYEQYF. This rearrangement joins TRBV6-6 to TRBJ2-7, with 10 bases fitting TRBD1. The CDR3 spans 15 residues. Looked up from germline, CDR1 is MNHNY and CDR2 is SVGAGI (reference sequence). The junction had 1 base not matched to a gene; V was cut back by 0 bases and J by 2 bases.

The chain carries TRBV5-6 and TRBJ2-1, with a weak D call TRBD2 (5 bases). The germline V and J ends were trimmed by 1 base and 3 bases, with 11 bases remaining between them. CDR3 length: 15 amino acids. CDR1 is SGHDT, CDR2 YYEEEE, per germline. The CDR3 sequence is CASSLKTRDYNEQFF. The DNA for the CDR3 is TGTGCCAGCAGCTTGAAAACCCGGGACTACAATGAGCAGTTCTTC.

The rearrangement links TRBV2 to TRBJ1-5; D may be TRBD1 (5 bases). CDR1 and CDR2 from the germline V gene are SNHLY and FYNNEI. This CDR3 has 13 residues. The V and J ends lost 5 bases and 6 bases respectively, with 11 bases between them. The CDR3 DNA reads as TGTGCCAGCAGTCCAGGGCAAGGTCAGCCCCAGCATTTT. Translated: CASSPGQGQPQHF.

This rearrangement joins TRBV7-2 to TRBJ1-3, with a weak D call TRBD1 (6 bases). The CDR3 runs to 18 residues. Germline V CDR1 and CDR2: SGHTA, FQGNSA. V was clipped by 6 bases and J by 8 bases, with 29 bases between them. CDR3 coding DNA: TGTGCCAGCAGGGGATGGGGGGGATCAGGGGCTACGGCGCACACCATATATTTT. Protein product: CASRGWGGSGATAHTIYF.

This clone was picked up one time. The CDR3 loop reads CASSSLGGTEAFF. The DNA for the CDR3 is TGTGCCAGCAGCTCGCTGGGGGGCACTGAAGCTTTCTTT. The chain has TRBV11-3 and TRBJ1-1; D perhaps matches TRBD1 (5 bases). There are 13 residues in the CDR3. The germline V gene encodes CDR1 SGHNT and CDR2 YENEEA. Trimming pared 4 bases from V and 4 bases from J, leaving 10 bases between.

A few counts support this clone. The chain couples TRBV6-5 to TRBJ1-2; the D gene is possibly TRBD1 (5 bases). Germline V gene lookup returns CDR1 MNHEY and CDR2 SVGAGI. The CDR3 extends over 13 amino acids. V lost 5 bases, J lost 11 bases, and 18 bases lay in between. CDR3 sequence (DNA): TGTGCCAGCAGTGGGGAGGGACGACTGAAATACACCTTC. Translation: CASSGEGRLKYTF.

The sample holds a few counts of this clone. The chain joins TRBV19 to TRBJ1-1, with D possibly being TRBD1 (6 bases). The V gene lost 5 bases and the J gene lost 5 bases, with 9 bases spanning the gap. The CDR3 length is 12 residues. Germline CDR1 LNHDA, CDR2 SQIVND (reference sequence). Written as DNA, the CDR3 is TGTGCCAGTAGTGCACAGGGAACTGAAGCTTTCTTT. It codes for CASSAQGTEAFF.

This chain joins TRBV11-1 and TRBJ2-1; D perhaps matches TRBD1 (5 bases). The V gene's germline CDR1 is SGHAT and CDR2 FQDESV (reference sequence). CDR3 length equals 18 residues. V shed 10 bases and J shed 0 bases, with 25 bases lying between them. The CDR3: CAISGRQGELSSYNEQFF. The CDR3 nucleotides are TGTGCCATTTCCGGAAGGCAGGGCGAACTTAGCTCCTACAATGAGCAGTTCTTC.

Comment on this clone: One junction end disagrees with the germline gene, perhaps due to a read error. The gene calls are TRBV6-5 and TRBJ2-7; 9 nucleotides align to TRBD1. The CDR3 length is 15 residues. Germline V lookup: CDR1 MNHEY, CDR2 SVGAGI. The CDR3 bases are TGTGCCAGCAGTTACTCGACAGGGGGGGGCTACAAGCAGTACTTC. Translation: CASSYSTGGGYKQYF.

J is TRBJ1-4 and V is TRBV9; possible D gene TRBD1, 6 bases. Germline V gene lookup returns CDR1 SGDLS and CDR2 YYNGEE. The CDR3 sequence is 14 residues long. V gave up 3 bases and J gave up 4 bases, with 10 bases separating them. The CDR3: CASSGGGFNEKLFF. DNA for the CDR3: TGTGCCAGCAGCGGGGGGGGCTTTAATGAAAAACTGTTTTTT. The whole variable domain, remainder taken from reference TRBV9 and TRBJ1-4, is DSGVTQTPKHLITATGQRVTLRCSPRSGDLSVYWYQQSLDQGLQFLIQYYNGEERAKGNILERFSAQQFPDLHSELNLSSLELGDSALYFCASSGGGFNEKLFFGSGTQLSVL.